The 3 T cell receptor beta chains in this list originate from one sample, sequenced in a study of CD8+ T cells in alopecia areata. Treatment given: oral pan-JAK inhibitor, 5-10 mg twice daily. Sequencing relied on a cDNA template that was reverse transcribed from extracted RNA. Assay used: immunoSEQ multiplex PCR; TCRdb lists only in-frame clones, some missing. This sample carries 150,000 to 200,000 clones, about three fifths of them seen once, and the ten largest clones take approximately 1.3%. Source: CD4+ T cells sorted from blood, taken between weeks 47 and 50, from a patient treated with tofacitinib. These receptors all stem from a human donor with alopecia areata.

This chain joins TRBV28 and TRBJ1-5; 9 nucleotides line up with TRBD1. Germline CDR1 and CDR2: MDHEN and SYDVKM. V was pared by 7 bases and J by 4 bases, with 11 bases of the junction left unmatched. The CDR3 runs 16 residues. In DNA form, the CDR3 reads TGTGCCAGCACGGGACCACAGGGGGCCGGAAATCAGCCCCAGCATTTT. Translating gives CASTGPQGAGNQPQHF.

This clone was counted only a few times. This CDR3 is also generated by other DNA sequences in the sample. The gene calls are TRBV6-6 and TRBJ2-5; TRBD1 agrees at 7 bases. This CDR3 is 14 amino acids long. J gave up 1 base and V 7 bases, and 6 bases lay outside the gene matches. Germline V gene sequence: CDR1 MNHNY, CDR2 SVGAGI (reference sequence). CDR3 residues: CASNNRGRQETQYF. The CDR3 DNA sequence: TGTGCCAGCAATAACAGGGGTCGCCAAGAGACCCAGTACTTC.

J is TRBJ2-5 and V is TRBV2; D might be TRBD1 (5 bases). The CDR3 spans 13 residues. Trimming took 6 bases from V and 1 from J, leaving 9 bases between them. The germline V gene has CDR1 SNHLY and CDR2 FYNNEI. The CDR3 loop is CASRVGVQETQYF. In nucleotides, the CDR3 is TGTGCCAGCAGGGTAGGGGTCCAAGAGACCCAGTACTTC.